These T cell receptor beta chains were read from a single sample in a study of monozygotic twins with inflammatory bowel disease. TCRdb re-called the 5' RACE reads and catalogs CDR3 proteins one per entry, DNA excluded. The sample spans under 150,000 distinct CDR3 sequences; the ten largest clones claim around 2.5%. Sequencing was performed on blood. These receptors were obtained from a human donor with ulcerative colitis or Crohn's disease, or a healthy co-twin of an affected twin (not recorded which). Both conserved end residues are part of each CDR3.

>17|TRBJ2-3|TRBV27
CASSFRLTSASTDTQYF
>12|TRBJ1-5|TRBV7-9
CASSSLTEPQHF
>14|TRBJ2-7|TRBV29-1
CSVLELDLSYEQYF
>14|TRBJ1-4|TRBV7-2
CASSSGQLGEKLFF
>15|TRBJ2-7|TRBV5-1
CASSYQAELQNEQYF
>16|TRBJ2-5|TRBV20-1
CSAPGGLGAIRETQYF
>16|TRBJ2-7|TRBV29-1
CSVAAVTGTHSYEQYF
>15|TRBJ2-2|TRBV5-1
CASSFGGPGTGELFF
>12|TRBJ2-7|TRBV20-1
CSARDGPYEQYF
>17|TRBJ2-1|TRBV4-2
CASSQVVSGGGYNEQFF
>14|TRBJ1-1|TRBV2
CASRTGTGTYEAFF
>15|TRBJ1-5|TRBV12-3/TRBV12-4
CASSPSGQNNQPQHF
>12|TRBJ1-3|TRBV2
CASSVLGNTIYF
>16|TRBJ2-1|TRBV4-1
CASTGTSGGTHNEQFF
>14|TRBJ2-7|TRBV10-3
CAIRLRDSSYEQYF
>15|TRBJ1-2|TRBV19
CASSITGRTSYGYTF
>11|TRBJ2-7|TRBV12-3/TRBV12-4
CASSYRVEQYF
>12|TRBJ2-7|TRBV18
CASSPDRGEQYF
>14|TRBJ1-1|TRBV7-2
CASSFLTGSAEAFF
>14|TRBJ1-1|TRBV5-1
CASSPQGVNTEAFF
>15|TRBJ2-2|TRBV5-1
CASSSRLADTGELFF
>15|TRBJ1-1|TRBV18
CASSPGQLMNTEAFF
>13|TRBJ2-4|TRBV3-1
CASTTGTPDIQYF
>14|TRBJ2-7|TRBV6-1
CASSGTFVSPEQYF
>15|TRBJ2-1|TRBV24-1
CATSDLSTGDNEQFF
>13|TRBJ1-6|TRBV18
CASSPTRNSPLHF
>14|TRBJ2-7|TRBV7-8
CASSSLRGSYEQYF
>17|TRBJ2-7|TRBV4-3
CASSQEWRGPLSYEQYF
>15|TRBJ2-1|TRBV20-1
CSAPQDRGFVNEQFF
>16|TRBJ2-1|TRBV11-2
CASSSPRGSSYNEQFF
>17|TRBJ1-3|TRBV7-9
CASSLKASTGNRNTIYF
>16|TRBJ2-7|TRBV6-1
CASSEWGVMGGYEQYF
>11|TRBJ2-2|TRBV29-1
CSVGTTGELFF
>17|TRBJ2-7|TRBV25-1
CASSEYRDKATFYEQYF
>15|TRBJ1-5|TRBV6-1
CASRRTGLSNQPQHF
>16|TRBJ2-3|TRBV6-1
CASRGTRSPSTDTQYF
>15|TRBJ2-5|TRBV5-6
CASSLGQTPQETQYF
>15|TRBJ2-7|TRBV19
CASSIWLAANYEQYF
>12|TRBJ1-1|TRBV7-2
CASSFGHTEAFF
>12|TRBJ1-5|TRBV20-1
CSAQGAGQPQHF
>17|TRBJ2-1|TRBV18
CASSPPRTGGSYNEQFF
>14|TRBJ2-2|TRBV5-1
CASRQGTLPGELFF
>15|TRBJ2-5|TRBV24-1
CATSDARVAGETQYF
>13|TRBJ2-2|TRBV7-3
CASSFTLSGELFF
>12|TRBJ2-1|TRBV20-1
CSARFFGGEQFF
>16|TRBJ2-2|TRBV5-1
CASSLLGGQNTGELFF
>15|TRBJ2-3|TRBV5-4
CASSLWTSGRDTQYF
>15|TRBJ1-1|TRBV4-3
CASSREWGGNTEAFF
>13|TRBJ2-1|TRBV7-2
CASSTTGLDEQFF
>18|TRBJ2-2|TRBV12-3/TRBV12-4
CASRTLAGGPLGTGELFF
>14|TRBJ2-1|TRBV10-3
CAISVGADYNEQFF
>16|TRBJ2-7|TRBV20-1
CSARRPGGASSYEQYF